Listed here are 11 T cell receptor beta chains from one sample, sequenced in a study of lymphopenia after photon versus proton radiotherapy (dated by TCRdb to between 2018 and 2021). To prepare the library, the immunoSEQ multiplex PCR assay was applied. TCRdb obtained this table from immuneACCESS and retained in-frame rearrangements with V and J assigned. These tables miss some clones; where compared with another copy, unresolved V genes account for less than half of the shortfall, and the remainder is unexplained. This sample is represented by over 40,000 clones; more than 90% of them were singletons. Roughly 18% of the sample comes from the top ten. Sequencing was performed on peripheral blood, taken from a patient treated with photon-based radiotherapy. The receptor source for this set is a woman between 40 and 55 years old with cholangiocarcinoma.

This rearrangement joins TRBV20-1 to TRBJ2-7; no clear D. Germline lookup yields CDR1 DFQATT and CDR2 SNEGSKA (reference sequence). CDR3 length: 11 amino acids. V was pared by 0 bases and J by 10 bases, with 10 bases between. Here the CDR3 DNA reads TGCAGTGCTAGAGATGCGGCCGTACAGTACTTC. It encodes CSARDAAVQYF.

J is TRBJ2-2 and V is TRBV5-4; no definite D call. Deletions cut 0 bases from V and 3 bases from J, with 6 bases between. The CDR3 runs to 14 residues. Germline V gives CDR1 SGHNT, CDR2 YYREEE (reference sequence). The CDR3 sequence is CASSLGTDTGELFF. The CDR3 DNA is TGTGCCAGCAGCTTGGGGACCGACACCGGGGAGCTGTTTTTT.

The rearrangement links TRBV7-2 to TRBJ2-3, with 11 bases identical to TRBD2. Germline CDR1 and CDR2: SGHTA and FQGNSA. The CDR3 is 18 amino acids. V gave up 3 bases and J gave up 0 bases; unmatched junction bases: 8. The CDR3 is CASSLTSGDHSSTDTQYF. In nucleotides, the CDR3 is TGTGCCAGCAGCTTGACTAGCGGGGATCACTCTAGCACAGATACGCAGTATTTT.

The chain links TRBV6-1 to TRBJ1-2; D unresolved. Germline CDR1 reads MNHNS; CDR2 reads SASEGT. V lost 6 bases, J lost 8 bases, and 19 bases lay in between. The CDR3 consists of 14 residues. This CDR3 is CASSAGFFTGGYTF. CDR3 bases: TGTGCCAGCAGCGCGGGGTTTTTTACGGGCGGCTACACCTTC.

V usage is TRBV11-2 and J usage is TRBJ1-1, with a tentative D call TRBD1 (5 bases). This CDR3 has 16 amino acids. V lost 6 bases, J lost 2 bases, and 19 bases lay in between. The germline V gene encodes CDR1 SGHAT and CDR2 FQNNGV. The DNA of the CDR3 is TGTGCCAGCAGACCCCAACTCGGGGGGTTTAACACTGAAGCTTTCTTT. Encoded protein: CASRPQLGGFNTEAFF.

This sequence joins TRBV28 and TRBJ2-7, with D possibly TRBD2 on 6 matching bases. The length of the CDR3 is 10 residues. V was cut by 8 bases and J by 4 bases, with 6 bases left in between. CDR1 is MDHEN, CDR2 SYDVKM, per germline. The CDR3 nucleotides are TGTGCCAGCGGGACTTACGAGCAGTACTTC. Translating it yields CASGTYEQYF.

The chain employs TRBV25-1 and TRBJ1-1; no definite D call. CDR3 length: 11 residues. Germline V gene lookup returns CDR1 MGHDK and CDR2 SYGVNS. V was clipped by 8 bases and J by 6 bases, with 10 bases between them. DNA of the CDR3: TGTGCCAGCGCAGGTCGAGCTGAAGCTTTCTTT. Its protein is CASAGRAEAFF.

This chain connects TRBV14 to TRBJ2-7; D is ambiguous. The V end lost 1 base, the J end lost 4 bases, and 2 bases lay between the germline ends. CDR1 is SGHDN and CDR2 is FVKESK in the germline V gene. This CDR3 is 11 amino acids long. The CDR3: CASSQGYEQYF. CDR3 nucleotide sequence: TGTGCCAGCAGCCAAGGATACGAGCAGTACTTC. The whole variable domain, filled in from reference TRBV14 and TRBJ2-7, reads EAGVTQFPSHSVIEKGQTVTLRCDPISGHDNLYWYRRVMGKEIKFLLHFVKESKQDESGMPNNRFLAERTGGTYSTLKVQPAELEDSGVYFCASSQGYEQYFGPGTRLTVT.

The gene calls are TRBV13 and TRBJ2-2; D may be TRBD2 (6 bases). V was cut by 0 bases and J by 6 bases, with 14 bases left in between. Germline loops: CDR1 PRHDT, CDR2 FYEKMQ (reference sequence). CDR3 length: 16 amino acids. CDR3 region: CASSLGAGSSPGELFF. DNA for the CDR3: TGTGCCAGCAGCTTAGGCGCCGGGAGTTCCCCCGGGGAGCTGTTTTTT. The full variable domain, with the rest looked up from reference TRBV13 and TRBJ2-2, is AAGVIQSPRHLIKEKRETATLKCYPIPRHDTVYWYQQGPGQDPQFLISFYEKMQSDKGSIPDRFSAQQFSDYHSELNMSSLELGDSALYFCASSLGAGSSPGELFFGEGSRLTVL.

This sequence joins TRBV27 and TRBJ1-4, with TRBD1 matching 9 bases. The V gene's germline CDR1 is MNHEY and CDR2 SMNVEV (reference sequence). The V and J ends lost 4 bases and 5 bases, in that order; junction bases with no gene match: 5. CDR3 length equals 15 residues. The CDR3 coding sequence is TGTGCCAGCAGTTACACAGGGGGCAGGAATGAAAAACTGTTTTTT. It encodes CASSYTGGRNEKLFF.

V and J are TRBV15 and TRBJ1-1; 7 positions agree with TRBD1. The V gene's germline CDR1 is LNHNV and CDR2 YYDKDF (reference sequence). The CDR3 contains 17 residues. J lost 5 bases, V lost 3 bases, and 15 bases had no gene match. Written as DNA, the CDR3 is TGTGCCACCAGCAGGGGCACGGGACAGACAACCCTGACTGAAGCTTTCTTT. Protein: CATSRGTGQTTLTEAFF. Full variable domain (missing parts from reference TRBV15 and TRBJ1-1): DAMVIQNPRYQVTQFGKPVTLSCSQTLNHNVMYWYQQKSSQAPKLLFHYYDKDFNNEADTPDNFQSRRPNTSFCFLDIRSPGLGDTAMYLCATSRGTGQTTLTEAFFGQGTRLTVV.